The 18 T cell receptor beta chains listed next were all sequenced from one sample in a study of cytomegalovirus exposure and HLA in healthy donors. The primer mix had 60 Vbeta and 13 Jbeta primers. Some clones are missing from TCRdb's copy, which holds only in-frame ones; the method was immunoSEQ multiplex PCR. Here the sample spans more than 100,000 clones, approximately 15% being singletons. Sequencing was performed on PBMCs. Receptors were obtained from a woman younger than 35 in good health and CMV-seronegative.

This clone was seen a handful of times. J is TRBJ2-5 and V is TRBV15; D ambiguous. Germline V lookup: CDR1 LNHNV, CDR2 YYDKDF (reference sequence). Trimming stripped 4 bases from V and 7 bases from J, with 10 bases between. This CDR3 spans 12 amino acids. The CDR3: CATSTRDLTQYF. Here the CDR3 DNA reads TGTGCCACCAGCACCCGCGATTTGACCCAGTACTTC. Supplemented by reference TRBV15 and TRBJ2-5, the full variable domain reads DAMVIQNPRYQVTQFGKPVTLSCSQTLNHNVMYWYQQKSSQAPKLLFHYYDKDFNNEADTPDNFQSRRPNTSFCFLDIRSPGLGDTAMYLCATSTRDLTQYFGPGTRLLVL.

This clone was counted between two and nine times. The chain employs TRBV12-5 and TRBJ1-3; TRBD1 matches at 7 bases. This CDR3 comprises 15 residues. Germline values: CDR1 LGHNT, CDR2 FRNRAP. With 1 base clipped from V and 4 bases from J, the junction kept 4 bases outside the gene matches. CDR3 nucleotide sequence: TGTGCTAGTGGTTTGGAGGGGGCGTCGGGAAACACCATATATTTT. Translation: CASGLEGASGNTIYF.

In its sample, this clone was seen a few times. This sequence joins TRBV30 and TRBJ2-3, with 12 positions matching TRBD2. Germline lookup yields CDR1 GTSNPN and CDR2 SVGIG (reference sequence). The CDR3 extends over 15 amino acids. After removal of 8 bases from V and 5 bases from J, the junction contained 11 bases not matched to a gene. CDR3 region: CAGKQGLAGRDTQYF. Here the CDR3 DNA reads TGTGCCGGAAAGCAAGGACTAGCGGGAAGAGATACGCAGTATTTT.

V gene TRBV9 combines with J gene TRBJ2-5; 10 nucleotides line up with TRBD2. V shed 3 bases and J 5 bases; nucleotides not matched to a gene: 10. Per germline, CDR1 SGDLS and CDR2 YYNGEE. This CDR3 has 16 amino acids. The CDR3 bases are TGTGCCAGCAGCGGGCAAGCGGGAGGGGGCGGCGAGACCCAGTACTTC. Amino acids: CASSGQAGGGGETQYF.

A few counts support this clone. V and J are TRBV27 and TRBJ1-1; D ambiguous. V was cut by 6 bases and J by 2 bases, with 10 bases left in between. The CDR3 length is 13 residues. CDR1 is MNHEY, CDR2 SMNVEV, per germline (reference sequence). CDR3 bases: TGTGCCAGCAGGGTCACTCGCAACACTGAAGCTTTCTTT. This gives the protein CASRVTRNTEAFF.

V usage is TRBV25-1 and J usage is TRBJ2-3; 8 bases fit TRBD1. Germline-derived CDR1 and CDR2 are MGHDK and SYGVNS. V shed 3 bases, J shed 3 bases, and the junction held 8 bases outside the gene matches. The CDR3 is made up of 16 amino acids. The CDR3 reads CASSEGGQGVTDTQYF. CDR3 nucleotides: TGTGCCAGCAGTGAGGGAGGACAGGGCGTTACAGATACGCAGTATTTT.

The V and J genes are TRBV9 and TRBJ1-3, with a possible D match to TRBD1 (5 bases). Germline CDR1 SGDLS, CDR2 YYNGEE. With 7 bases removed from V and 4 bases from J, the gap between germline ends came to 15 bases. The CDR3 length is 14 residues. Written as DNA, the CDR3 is TGTGCCAGCTCGGGGGGGGAAGGAGGAAACACCATATATTTT. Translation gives CASSGGEGGNTIYF.

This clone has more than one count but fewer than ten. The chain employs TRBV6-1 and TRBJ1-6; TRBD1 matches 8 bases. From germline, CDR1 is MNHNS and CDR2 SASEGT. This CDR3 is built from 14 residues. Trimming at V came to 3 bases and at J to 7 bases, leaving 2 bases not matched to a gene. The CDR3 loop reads CASSDRQGNSPLHF. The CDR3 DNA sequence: TGTGCCAGCAGTGACCGACAGGGGAATTCACCCCTCCACTTT.

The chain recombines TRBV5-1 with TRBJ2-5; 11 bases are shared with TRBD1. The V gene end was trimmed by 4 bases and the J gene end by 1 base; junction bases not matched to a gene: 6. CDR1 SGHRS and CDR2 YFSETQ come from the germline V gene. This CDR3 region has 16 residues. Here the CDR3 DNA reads TGCGCCAGCAGCCACGGGACAGGGGGGCTCCAAGAGACCCAGTACTTC. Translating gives CASSHGTGGLQETQYF.

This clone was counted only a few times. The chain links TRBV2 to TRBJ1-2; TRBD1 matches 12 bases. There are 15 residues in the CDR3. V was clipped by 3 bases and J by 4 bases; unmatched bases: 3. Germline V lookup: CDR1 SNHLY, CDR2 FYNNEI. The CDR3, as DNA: TGTGCCAGCAGTGATGGGACAGGGGGCCGCTATGGCTACACCTTC. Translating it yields CASSDGTGGRYGYTF.

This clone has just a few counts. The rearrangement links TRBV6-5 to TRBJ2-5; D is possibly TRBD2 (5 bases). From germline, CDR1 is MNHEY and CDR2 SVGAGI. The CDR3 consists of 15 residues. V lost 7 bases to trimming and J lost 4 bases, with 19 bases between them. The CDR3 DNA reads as TGTGCCAGCACCCGGGGTAGCGCGACGCGAGAGACCCAGTACTTC. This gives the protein CASTRGSATRETQYF.

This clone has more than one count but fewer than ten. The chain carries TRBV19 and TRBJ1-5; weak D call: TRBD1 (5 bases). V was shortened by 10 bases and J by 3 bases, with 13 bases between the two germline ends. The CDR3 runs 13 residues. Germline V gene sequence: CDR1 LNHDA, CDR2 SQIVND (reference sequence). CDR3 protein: CATAGTDNQPQHF. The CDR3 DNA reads TGTGCCACCGCGGGGACGGACAATCAGCCCCAGCATTTT.

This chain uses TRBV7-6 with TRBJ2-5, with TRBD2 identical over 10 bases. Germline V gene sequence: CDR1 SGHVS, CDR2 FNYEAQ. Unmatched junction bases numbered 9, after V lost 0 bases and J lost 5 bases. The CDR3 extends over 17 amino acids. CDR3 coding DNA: TGTGCCAGCAGCTTAGCGACTAGCGGGTCGGGCGGCGAGACCCAGTACTTC. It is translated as CASSLATSGSGGETQYF.

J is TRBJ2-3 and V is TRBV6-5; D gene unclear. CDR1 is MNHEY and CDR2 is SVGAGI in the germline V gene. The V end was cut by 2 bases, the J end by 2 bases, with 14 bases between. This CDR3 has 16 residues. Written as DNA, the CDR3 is TGTGCCAGCAGTTACCCGAAAAGCAACTTCACAGATACGCAGTATTTT. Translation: CASSYPKSNFTDTQYF.

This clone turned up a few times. The CDR3 spells CASRGHEQYF. The CDR3 DNA is TGTGCCAGCCGAGGCCACGAGCAGTACTTC. The rearrangement joins TRBV28 to TRBJ2-7; D not resolved. CDR1 MDHEN and CDR2 SYDVKM come from the germline V gene. CDR3 size: 10 residues. V shed 8 bases and J shed 5 bases, with 7 bases lying between them.

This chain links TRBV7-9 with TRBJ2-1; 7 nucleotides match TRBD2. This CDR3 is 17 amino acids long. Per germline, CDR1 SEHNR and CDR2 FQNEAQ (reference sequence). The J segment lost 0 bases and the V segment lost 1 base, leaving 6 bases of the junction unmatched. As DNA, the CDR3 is TGTGCCAGCAGCTTAGTGGGGGGGTTGAGCTCCTACAATGAGCAGTTCTTC. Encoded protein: CASSLVGGLSSYNEQFF.

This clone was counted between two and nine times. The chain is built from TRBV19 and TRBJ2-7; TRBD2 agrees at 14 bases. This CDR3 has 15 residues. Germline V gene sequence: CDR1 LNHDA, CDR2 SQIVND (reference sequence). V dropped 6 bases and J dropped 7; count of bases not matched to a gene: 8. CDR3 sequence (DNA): TGTGCCAGTAGGGGACTAGCGGGAGCGTCGGGGGAGCAGTACTTC. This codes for CASRGLAGASGEQYF.

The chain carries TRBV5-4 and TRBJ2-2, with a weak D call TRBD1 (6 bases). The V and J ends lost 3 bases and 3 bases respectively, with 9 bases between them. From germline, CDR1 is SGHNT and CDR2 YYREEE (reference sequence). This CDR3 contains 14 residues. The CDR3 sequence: CASSSGQYTGELFF. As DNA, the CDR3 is TGTGCCAGCAGCTCAGGACAGTACACCGGGGAGCTGTTTTTT.